This TCR beta chain was recovered during a study of identical twins. The table lists this clonotype with a few counts. The V gene's germline CDR1 is MNHEY and CDR2 SMNVEV (reference sequence). Unmatched junction bases numbered 12, after V lost 5 bases and J lost 2 bases. This CDR3 has 18 residues. TCRdb fed the 5' RACE reads into MiXCR, producing one record per CDR3 protein. The sample comprises approximately 530,000 distinct CDR3 sequences, about 20% of which are singletons, and around 0.5% rests with the top ten. This same sample was also taken into another study, of yellow fever vaccine responses in identical twins.

The rearrangement joins TRBV27 to TRBJ2-1; 10 positions match TRBD2. The TCR originated in a woman between 18 and 30 years old in good health. Sequencing was done on a sample of CD4+ T cells sorted from blood. The chain's CDR3 is CASSPPTTSGYAYNEQFF. The CDR3 nucleotides are TGTGCCAGCAGTCCCCCCACGACTAGCGGGTACGCCTACAATGAGCAGTTCTTC.